Included here is one T cell receptor (beta chain) sequence, with context. Its antigen is still unknown. Per-base qualities were not stored, and no clone one base away is much larger. This specimen belongs to a study of OX40 agonist ivuxolimab in advanced cancers. Context from the whole study: Ivuxolimab was an agonistic, fully human IgG2 monoclonal antibody directed against OX40 (CD134), a costimulatory receptor. Intravenous ivuxolimab was administered to patients every 2 weeks at six dose levels: 0.01, 0.1, 0.3, 1.5, 3 and 10 mg/kg. Of the roughly 53 patients in dose escalation, 19 had hepatocellular carcinoma, some 15 had melanoma, 9 had renal cell carcinoma and 9 had head and neck cancer. In the dose-escalation cohort, 82.7% of patients were male, and the mean age was approximately 60 years, with a range of about 20 to 90. Prior anti-PD-1, anti-PD-L1 or anti-CTLA-4 therapy was permitted, and checkpoint inhibitors had been received by roughly 40% of dose-escalation patients. Partial responses occurred in three dose-escalation patients, of whom one had hepatocellular carcinoma and two had cutaneous melanoma. The point of sequencing TCRbeta in the periphery was to test whether ivuxolimab changed TCR sequence diversity and drove clonal T-cell expansion. The paper reports the monotherapy dose-escalation portion (N = 52 patients) of the phase I ivuxolimab trial.

Patients with autoimmune disease history or receiving systemic immunosuppression were excluded from the trial. In every dose cohort, peripheral blood was drawn for TCR sequencing at baseline, cycle 4 day 1, and cycle 7 day 1. Samples came from an open-label, multicenter, first-in-human phase I dose-escalation trial of ivuxolimab. Adults with locally advanced or metastatic melanoma, renal cell, hepatocellular, or head and neck squamous cell carcinoma were enrolled in the trial. CD4+ and CD8+ T cells were sorted separately from peripheral blood before TCR sequencing. Here is what the overall study found, with its caveats: The antigen specificity of the peripheral T cells that underwent clonal expansion was not determined. In the 0.1-3.0 mg/kg groups, partial responders had among the lowest normalized peripheral clonal expansion, particularly in CD8+ T cells. At doses from 0.1 to 3.0 mg/kg, clonal expansion was seen in both CD4+ and CD8+ blood T cells between baseline and week 6. Low levels of normalized T-cell clonal expansion were also seen in some nonresponding patients. On average, CD8+ T cells showed more expanded clones than CD4+ T cells after ivuxolimab.

CDR1 is given as KGHSH and CDR2 as LQKENI, both from the germline V gene. Trimming at the junction amounts to 2 bases on V and 6 bases on J, and the germline ends lie 10 bases apart. The CDR3 covers 13 residues, taking in both the cysteine and the phenylalanine. Only the CDR3 portion is preserved as DNA: 39 bases, with reading frame beginning at the first base. To sequence the TCRbeta CDR3 region, genomic DNA was isolated from the sorted cells. The immunoSEQ Assay was used for sequencing of TCRbeta CDR3 regions. Imported from immuneACCESS, the table was reduced by TCRdb to in-frame sequences with V and J called. These copies leave out some clones; in studies compared against another copy, an unresolved V gene accounts for under half, and the cause of the remainder is not known. The sample profile shows fewer than 100,000 clones; approximately 86% of them were found once. The top ten clones comprise just under 2% of the sample.

This clonotype was obtained from an adult with an advanced solid tumor such as melanoma, head and neck, liver or kidney cancer. The rearranged segments are TRBV18 and TRBJ1-1, with the D gene too uncertain to name. Specimen: CD4+ or CD8+ T cells sorted from blood, collected in a trial of the OX40 agonist ivuxolimab. The CDR3 reads as follows: CASSPSEGAEAFF. At the DNA level, the sequence is TGTGCCAGCTCACCATCGGAGGGCGCTGAAGCTTTCTTT.